This TCR beta chain was sequenced in a study of radiotherapy plus CTLA-4 blockade in lung cancer. Study at large: With over 25% of patients having disease control, objective responses were seen in less than 20%.

This clone was counted a single time. Its antigen is not identified. People whose metastatic non-small-cell lung cancer was chemo-refractory got focal radiation along with CTLA-4 blockade by ipilimumab. Trimming cost V 5 bases and J 0 bases; bases outside gene matches: 6. This CDR3 region has 16 residues. Germline CDR1 reads MDHEN; CDR2 reads SYDVKM. General study points: TCR clones from tumors expanded in blood after radiotherapy plus ipilimumab.

Here immunoSEQ multiplex PCR was the method, and the copy in TCRdb shows in-frame clones only, minus some. The sample contains about 59,000 clones, about 70% of which appear only once. This clonotype was obtained from a human donor with non-small cell lung cancer whose response to radiotherapy plus ipilimumab could not be evaluated. The material sequenced was peripheral blood, taken from a patient treated with radiotherapy plus ipilimumab. This chain connects TRBV28 to TRBJ2-1; TRBD2 agrees at 8 bases. CDR3 bases: TGTGCCAGCAGTCGAGCGGGGGCGAGCTCCTACAATGAGCAGTTCTTC. Residues: CASSRAGASSYNEQFF.